This TCR beta chain was obtained from a study of regulatory dendritic cells for organ transplantation. Findings and caveats of the study: Memory CD8+ T cells were the most oligoclonal; naive cells were highly diverse. Memory CD8+ clonal expansion seemed more limited with regulatory than mature dendritic cells.

The table came from immunoSEQ multiplex PCR; TCRdb's copy has only in-frame clones and leaves some out. Of about 10,000 clones listed, roughly 70% are singletons. This CDR3 is 16 amino acids long. Germline V gene sequence: CDR1 MNHNS, CDR2 SASEGT. Trimming took off 1 base at V and 4 bases at J, with 16 bases between the two ends. Turning to this clone: Its matching antigen is unknown.

Memory T cells were CD45RO+, naive were CD45RA+, sorted by FACS. The chain couples TRBV6-1 to TRBJ1-2; D not certain. The sample comprised memory CD8+ T cells from blood. Subset given: CD45RO+ memory T cells. This TCR was sampled from a human donor in good health. CDR3 sequence: CASSEEGGRSVYGYTF. Here the CDR3 DNA reads TGTGCCAGCAGTGAAGAGGGAGGGAGGAGTGTCTATGGCTACACCTTC.